The following is a TCR beta chain sequence with its context. This sample stems from a study of blood T cell repertoires in COVID-19. Overall study: Sources were T cells, B-cell-depleted T cells, or PBMCs; the material itself was cDNA or gDNA.

This CDR3 comprises 14 residues. The V end lost 1 base, the J end lost 0 bases, and 5 bases lay between the germline ends. Germline assignment: CDR1 SGHRS and CDR2 YFSETQ. In the original analysis: Counts of nucleated cells, estimated from reference gene primer amplification, were obtained. Using immunoSEQ multiplex PCR, the repertoire was profiled, and TCRdb retains in-frame clones only, with some absent. Clone size and V and J calls were adopted from that table, with D and trimming inferred from the DNA. The repertoire holds over 85,000 clones, roughly 89% seen once, with approximately 15% in the top ten.

This chain uses TRBV5-1 with TRBJ1-3, with D maybe TRBD1 (5 bases). Sample: peripheral blood. The receptor's source is a human donor in a cohort sampled during active COVID-19. CDR3 DNA: TGCGCCAGCAGCTTGACAGGCTCTGGAAACACCATATATTTT. Its translation: CASSLTGSGNTIYF.